What follows are 3 T cell receptor beta chains derived from one specimen sequenced in a study of control samples from healthy donors and cancer patients. Clones were read by immunoSEQ multiplex PCR, and TCRdb kept only the in-frame ones, dropping some. The sample includes some 130,000 clones, roughly 90% of them seen just once. Sequencing used blood. All receptors derive from a man aged 18 to 30 in good health.

The chain joins TRBV7-9 to TRBJ1-3; D is perhaps TRBD1 (6 bases). The CDR3 length is 15 residues. V was cut by 5 bases and J by 3 bases, with 14 bases left in between. The V gene's germline CDR1 is SEHNR and CDR2 FQNEAQ (reference sequence). Written as DNA, the CDR3 is TGTGCCAGCAGCCCTCGTCAGGGGAGTGGAAACACCATATATTTT. It yields the protein CASSPRQGSGNTIYF. Variable domain in full (rest from reference TRBV7-9 and TRBJ1-3): DTGVSQNPRHKITKRGQNVTFRCDPISEHNRLYWYRQTLGQGPEFLTYFQNEAQLEKSRLLSDRFSAERPKGSFSTLEIQRTEQGDSAMYLCASSPRQGSGNTIYFGEGSWLTVV.

This chain uses TRBV6-5 with TRBJ1-2; the match to TRBD1 covers 8 bases. The length of the CDR3 is 15 residues. The germline gives CDR1 MNHEY, CDR2 SVGAGI. With 4 bases clipped from V and 3 bases from J, the junction kept 7 bases outside the gene matches. The CDR3 loop is CASSLDRVVDYGYTF. CDR3 sequence (DNA): TGTGCCAGCAGTTTGGACAGGGTAGTCGACTATGGCTACACCTTC.

The chain has TRBV12-3 or TRBV12-4 and TRBJ1-2; no clear D gene. CDR3 length equals 11 residues. The V gene lost 3 bases and the J gene lost 8 bases, with 7 bases spanning the gap. The CDR3 region has the DNA TGTGCCAGCAGTTTCCGGGAAGGCTACACCTTC. Encoded protein: CASSFREGYTF.